This passage covers 9 T cell receptor beta chains from one sample sequenced in a study of PD-1 blockade in mismatch repair-deficient tumors. Sequenced by immunoSEQ multiplex PCR; TCRdb stores in-frame clones only, minus some. This table has over 100,000 clones, 60% to 85% appearing once. Specimen: peripheral blood, collected roughly 13 months after starting pembrolizumab. Receptors originate from an adult with mismatch repair-deficient cancer.

The chain links TRBV6-5 to TRBJ2-1; D not resolved. Germline V gene sequence: CDR1 MNHEY, CDR2 SVGAGI. V was trimmed by 2 bases and J by 13 bases, leaving 18 bases between them. The CDR3 runs to 14 residues. The CDR3 region is CASSYRALPEVQFF. The CDR3 nucleotides are TGTGCCAGCAGTTACCGAGCCCTGCCCGAAGTCCAGTTCTTC.

The chain uses TRBV9 and TRBJ2-5, with 7 bases lining up with TRBD1. Losses at the gene ends were 4 bases for V and 1 base for J; bases not matched to a gene: 4. Looked up from germline, CDR1 is SGDLS and CDR2 is YYNGEE. The CDR3 runs to 14 residues. The CDR3 nucleotides read TGTGCCAGCAGCACAGGGGCCTCCCAAGAGACCCAGTACTTC. As protein: CASSTGASQETQYF.

The gene calls are TRBV13 and TRBJ2-7; 12 bases line up with TRBD2. Trimming removed 3 bases from V and 1 base from J; junction bases left unmatched: 4. This CDR3 contains 16 residues. Germline loops: CDR1 PRHDT, CDR2 FYEKMQ (reference sequence). This chain's CDR3 is CASSFPGLAGSYEQYF. For the CDR3, the DNA is TGTGCCAGCAGCTTCCCAGGACTAGCGGGATCCTACGAGCAGTACTTC. The whole variable domain, filled in from reference TRBV13 and TRBJ2-7, reads AAGVIQSPRHLIKEKRETATLKCYPIPRHDTVYWYQQGPGQDPQFLISFYEKMQSDKGSIPDRFSAQQFSDYHSELNMSSLELGDSALYFCASSFPGLAGSYEQYFGPGTRLTVT.

The gene calls are TRBV5-1 and TRBJ2-3; tentatively, D is TRBD1 (5 bases). The CDR3 consists of 15 residues. V was cut by 0 bases and J by 0 bases, with 8 bases left in between. Looked up from germline, CDR1 is SGHRS and CDR2 is YFSETQ. CDR3 loop: CASSLATDSTDTQYF. CDR3 sequence (DNA): TGCGCCAGCAGCTTGGCGACAGATAGCACAGATACGCAGTATTTT.

As to this clone: Other DNA sequences in this sample translate to the same CDR3. CDR3 coding DNA: TGTGCCAGCAGCTTAGGCCCTGAGGGTCCCTACGAGCAGTACTTC. This gives the protein CASSLGPEGPYEQYF. This chain joins TRBV13 and TRBJ2-7; D is possibly TRBD2 (5 bases). This CDR3 comprises 15 residues. In germline, CDR1 is PRHDT, CDR2 FYEKMQ (reference sequence). Trimming cost V 0 bases and J 2 bases, with 11 bases left between them.

This clone was detected a few times. The chain recombines TRBV12-5 with TRBJ2-2, with D possibly being TRBD2 (5 bases). The CDR3 contains 15 residues. The V end lost 3 bases, the J end lost 1 base, and 9 bases lay between the germline ends. Germline V lookup: CDR1 LGHNT, CDR2 FRNRAP. The CDR3 nucleotides read TGTGCTAGTGGTTTTGAGGGCAAGAACACCGGGGAGCTGTTTTTT. This encodes CASGFEGKNTGELFF.

The chain uses TRBV6-1 and TRBJ2-7; the D is unclear. Deletions cut 6 bases from V and 4 bases from J, with 16 bases between. Per the germline V gene, CDR1 is MNHNS and CDR2 is SASEGT. The CDR3 runs to 14 residues. Written as DNA, the CDR3 is TGTGCCAGCAGACGCCGTTGGGATATGTACGAGCAGTACTTC. This translates into CASRRRWDMYEQYF.

Only a few counts were recorded for this clone. The rearrangement links TRBV28 to TRBJ1-1, with 10 bases identical to TRBD1. The V and J ends lost 5 bases and 4 bases, in that order; junction bases with no gene match: 10. The CDR3 consists of 16 residues. Germline assignment: CDR1 MDHEN and CDR2 SYDVKM. CDR3 protein: CASSPSRTGGSTEAFF. The CDR3 bases are TGTGCCAGCAGTCCTAGCAGGACAGGGGGGAGCACTGAAGCTTTCTTT. The entire variable domain, with the rest obtained from reference TRBV28 and TRBJ1-1, is as follows: DVKVTQSSRYLVKRTGEKVFLECVQDMDHENMFWYRQDPGLGLRLIYFSYDVKMKEKGDIPEGYSVSREKKERFSLILESASTNQTSMYLCASSPSRTGGSTEAFFGQGTRLTVV.

This clone was seen once. V usage is TRBV7-9 and J usage is TRBJ2-1; 10 bases line up with TRBD2. V lost 1 base and J lost 5; bases outside the gene matches: 8. The CDR3 totals 17 residues. Germline V lookup: CDR1 SEHNR, CDR2 FQNEAQ (reference sequence). The CDR3, as DNA: TGTGCCAGCAGCTTAGGACTAGCGGGCCTTGGCAACAATGAGCAGTTCTTC. Translating it yields CASSLGLAGLGNNEQFF. Combining the CDR3 with reference TRBV7-9 and TRBJ2-1 gives the whole variable domain DTGVSQNPRHKITKRGQNVTFRCDPISEHNRLYWYRQTLGQGPEFLTYFQNEAQLEKSRLLSDRFSAERPKGSFSTLEIQRTEQGDSAMYLCASSLGLAGLGNNEQFFGPGTRLTVL.